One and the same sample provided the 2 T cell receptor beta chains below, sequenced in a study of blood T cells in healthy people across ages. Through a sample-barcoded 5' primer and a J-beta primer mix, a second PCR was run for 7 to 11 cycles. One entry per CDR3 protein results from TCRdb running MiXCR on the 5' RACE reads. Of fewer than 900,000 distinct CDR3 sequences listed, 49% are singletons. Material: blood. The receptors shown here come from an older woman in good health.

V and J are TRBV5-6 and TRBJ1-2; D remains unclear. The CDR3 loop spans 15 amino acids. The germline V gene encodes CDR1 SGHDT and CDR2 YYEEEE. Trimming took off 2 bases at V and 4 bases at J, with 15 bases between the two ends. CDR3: CASSFDPGGSYGYTF. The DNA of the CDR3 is TGTGCCAGCAGCTTTGATCCGGGCGGGAGCTATGGCTACACCTTC.

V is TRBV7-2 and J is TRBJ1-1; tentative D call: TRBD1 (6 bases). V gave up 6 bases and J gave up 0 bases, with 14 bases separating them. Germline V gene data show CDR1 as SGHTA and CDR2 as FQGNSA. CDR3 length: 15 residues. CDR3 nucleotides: TGTGCCAGCAGACGGTACACAGGGATGAACACTGAAGCTTTCTTT. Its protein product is CASRRYTGMNTEAFF. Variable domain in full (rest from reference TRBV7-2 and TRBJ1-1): GAGVSQSPSNKVTEKGKDVELRCDPISGHTALYWYRQSLGQGLEFLIYFQGNSAPDKSGLPSDRFSAERTGGSVSTLTIQRTQQEDSAVYLCASRRYTGMNTEAFFGQGTRLTVV.